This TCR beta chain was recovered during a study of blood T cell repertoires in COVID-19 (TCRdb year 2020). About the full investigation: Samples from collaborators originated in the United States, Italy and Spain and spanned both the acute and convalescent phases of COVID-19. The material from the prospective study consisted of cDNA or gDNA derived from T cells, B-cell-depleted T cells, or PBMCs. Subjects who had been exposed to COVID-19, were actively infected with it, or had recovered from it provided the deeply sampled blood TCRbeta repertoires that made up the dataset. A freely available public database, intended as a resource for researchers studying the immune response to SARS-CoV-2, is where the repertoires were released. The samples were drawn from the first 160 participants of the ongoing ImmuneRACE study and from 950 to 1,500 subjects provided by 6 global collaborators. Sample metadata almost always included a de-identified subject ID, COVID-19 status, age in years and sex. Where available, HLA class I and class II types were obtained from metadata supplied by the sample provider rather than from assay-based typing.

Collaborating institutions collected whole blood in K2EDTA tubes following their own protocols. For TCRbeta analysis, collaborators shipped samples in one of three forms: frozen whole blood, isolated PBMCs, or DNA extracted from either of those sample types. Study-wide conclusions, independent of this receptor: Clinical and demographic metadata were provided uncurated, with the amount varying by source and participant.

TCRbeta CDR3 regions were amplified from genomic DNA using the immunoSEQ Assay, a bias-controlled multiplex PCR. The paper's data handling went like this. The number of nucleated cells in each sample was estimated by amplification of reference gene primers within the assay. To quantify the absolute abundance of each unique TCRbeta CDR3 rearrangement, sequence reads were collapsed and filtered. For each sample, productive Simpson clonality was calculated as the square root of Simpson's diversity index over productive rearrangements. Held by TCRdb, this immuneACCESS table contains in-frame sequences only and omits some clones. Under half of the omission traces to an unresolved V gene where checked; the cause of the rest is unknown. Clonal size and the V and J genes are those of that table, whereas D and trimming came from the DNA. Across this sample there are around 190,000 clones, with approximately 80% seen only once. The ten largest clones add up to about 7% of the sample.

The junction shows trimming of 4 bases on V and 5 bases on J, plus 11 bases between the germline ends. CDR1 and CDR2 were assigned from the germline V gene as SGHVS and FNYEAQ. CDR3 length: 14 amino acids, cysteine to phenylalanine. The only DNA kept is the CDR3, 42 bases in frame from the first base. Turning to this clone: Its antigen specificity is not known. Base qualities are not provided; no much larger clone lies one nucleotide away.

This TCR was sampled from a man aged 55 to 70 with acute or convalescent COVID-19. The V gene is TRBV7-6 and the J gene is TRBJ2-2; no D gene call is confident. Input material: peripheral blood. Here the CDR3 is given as CASSSSEATGELFF. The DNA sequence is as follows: TGTGCCAGCAGCTCCAGCGAGGCGACCGGGGAGCTGTTTTTT.